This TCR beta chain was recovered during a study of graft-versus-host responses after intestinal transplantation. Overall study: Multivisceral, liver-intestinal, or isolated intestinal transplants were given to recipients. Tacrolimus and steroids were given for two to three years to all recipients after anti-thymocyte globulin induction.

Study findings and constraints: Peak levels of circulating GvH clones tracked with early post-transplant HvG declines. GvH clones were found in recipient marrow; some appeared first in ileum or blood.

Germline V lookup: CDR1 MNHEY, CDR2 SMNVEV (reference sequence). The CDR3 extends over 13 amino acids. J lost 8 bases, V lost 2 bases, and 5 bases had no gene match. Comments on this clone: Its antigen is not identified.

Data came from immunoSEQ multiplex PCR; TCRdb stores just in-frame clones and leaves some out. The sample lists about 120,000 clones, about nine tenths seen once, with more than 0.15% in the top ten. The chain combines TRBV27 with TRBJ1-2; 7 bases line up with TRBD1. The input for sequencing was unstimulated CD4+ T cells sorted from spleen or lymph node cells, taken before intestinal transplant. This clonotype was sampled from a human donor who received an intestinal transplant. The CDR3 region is CASSLHRGKGYTF. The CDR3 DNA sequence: TGTGCCAGCAGTTTACACAGGGGTAAGGGCTACACCTTC.